What follows are 27 T cell receptor beta chains derived from one specimen sequenced in a study of T cell responses to AZD1222 COVID-19 vaccine. Measured with immunoSEQ multiplex PCR; TCRdb has only the in-frame clones, and not every one. Here the sample spans 130,000 to 150,000 clones, approximately 90% being singletons. The material sequenced was peripheral blood, taken on day 0 of AZD1222 vaccination. Source of these receptors: an adult in good health.

This sequence joins TRBV15 and TRBJ1-2, with a weak D call TRBD1 (6 bases). V was trimmed by 4 bases and J by 3 bases, leaving 15 bases between them. In germline, CDR1 is LNHNV, CDR2 YYDKDF (reference sequence). CDR3 length: 15 amino acids. The DNA for the CDR3 is TGTGCCACCAGCACCTCGGACAGCCTTTACTATGGCTACACCTTC. It yields the protein CATSTSDSLYYGYTF.

The chain recombines TRBV28 with TRBJ2-7; perhaps D is TRBD1 or TRBD2 (5 bases each). The CDR3 contains 14 residues. The ends were cut back, 4 bases at V and 0 bases at J, with 10 bases in the middle. Germline lookup yields CDR1 MDHEN and CDR2 SYDVKM. Here the CDR3 DNA reads TGTGCCAGCAGTTCCTGGGGGTCCTCCTACGAGCAGTACTTC. Translation gives CASSSWGSSYEQYF.

This sequence joins TRBV4-1 and TRBJ2-1; D unresolved. V lost 1 base and J lost 7, with 11 bases in between. The CDR3 loop spans 14 amino acids. Germline V gene sequence: CDR1 MGHRA, CDR2 YSYEKL. CDR3 DNA: TGCGCCAGCAGCCAAGCTTCGTGGAAGAATGAGCAGTTCTTC. As protein: CASSQASWKNEQFF.

The chain has TRBV19 and TRBJ2-7; the match to TRBD1 covers 8 bases. V trimming: 6 bases; J trimming: 3 bases; junction bases outside the gene matches: 13. Germline assignment: CDR1 LNHDA and CDR2 SQIVND (reference sequence). The CDR3 runs 16 residues. CDR3 residues: CASSFRRTGLHYEQYF. The DNA for the CDR3 is TGTGCCAGTAGCTTCCGTCGGACAGGGCTCCACTACGAGCAGTACTTC.

V gene TRBV7-8 combines with J gene TRBJ1-2; possibly TRBD1 for D (5 bases). Germline-derived CDR1 and CDR2 are SGHVS and FQNEAQ. The CDR3 runs to 17 residues. The V and J ends lost 0 bases and 4 bases respectively, with 18 bases between them. CDR3 protein: CASSLALGDFEGYGYTF. CDR3 in DNA: TGTGCCAGCAGCTTAGCGTTGGGGGACTTTGAGGGCTATGGCTACACCTTC.

V usage is TRBV19 and J usage is TRBJ1-2; 10 bases align to TRBD1. Germline CDR1 LNHDA, CDR2 SQIVND (reference sequence). The CDR3 has 15 residues. Losses at the gene ends were 6 bases for V and 0 bases for J; bases not matched to a gene: 4. The CDR3 DNA is TGTGCCAGTAGGAAGACAGGGGGCACTAACTATGGCTACACCTTC. This encodes CASRKTGGTNYGYTF.

Here the CDR3 reads CASTSGEGARGTEAFF. CDR3 DNA: TGTGCCAGCACCTCCGGGGAGGGGGCTAGAGGCACTGAAGCTTTCTTT. The V gene is TRBV5-6, the J gene TRBJ1-1, with 7 bases fitting TRBD1. With 6 bases clipped from V and 4 bases from J, the junction kept 15 bases outside the gene matches. CDR1 is SGHDT and CDR2 is YYEEEE in the germline V gene. The CDR3 is 16 amino acids. The variable domain in full, completed from reference TRBV5-6 and TRBJ1-1, reads DAGVTQSPTHLIKTRGQQVTLRCSPKSGHDTVSWYQQALGQGPQFIFQYYEEEERQRGNFPDRFSGHQFPNYSSELNVNALLLGDSALYLCASTSGEGARGTEAFFGQGTRLTVV.

The CDR3 region is CASSLPLKGRNTIYF. The CDR3 coding sequence is TGTGCCAGCAGCTTACCCCTAAAGGGTCGAAACACCATATATTTT. V is TRBV7-9 and J is TRBJ1-3, with unresolved D. The CDR3 sequence is 15 residues long. CDR1 is SEHNR and CDR2 is FQNEAQ in the germline V gene (reference sequence). V gave up 2 bases and J gave up 5 bases, with 13 bases separating them.

The chain couples TRBV4-3 to TRBJ2-7; no clear D gene. Trimming took 0 bases from V and 2 from J, leaving 11 bases between them. In germline, CDR1 is LGHNA, CDR2 YSLEER. The CDR3 covers 15 residues. CDR3 region: CASSQDLSQTYEQYF. In DNA form, the CDR3 reads TGCGCCAGCAGCCAAGATTTGTCGCAGACCTACGAGCAGTACTTC.

The chain uses TRBV10-2 and TRBJ1-5, with a tentative D call TRBD1 (5 bases). Germline values: CDR1 WSHSY, CDR2 SAAADI. The CDR3 runs to 14 residues. The V end lost 11 bases, the J end lost 7 bases, and 21 bases lay between the germline ends. The CDR3 region has the DNA TGCGCCTCTGATCAAGTGGGGGGACGGCAGCCCCAGCATTTT. Translating gives CASDQVGGRQPQHF.

V gene TRBV28 combines with J gene TRBJ1-5; D is uncertain. The CDR3 extends over 15 amino acids. Germline assignment: CDR1 MDHEN and CDR2 SYDVKM. Between the trimmed V and J ends, which lost 6 bases and 4 bases, there was a span of 16 bases. This CDR3 reads CASSVGSPLNQPQHF. The CDR3 nucleotides are TGTGCCAGCAGCGTAGGAAGTCCGTTAAATCAGCCCCAGCATTTT. Looking up the rest from reference TRBV28 and TRBJ1-5 gives the full variable domain: DVKVTQSSRYLVKRTGEKVFLECVQDMDHENMFWYRQDPGLGLRLIYFSYDVKMKEKGDIPEGYSVSREKKERFSLILESASTNQTSMYLCASSVGSPLNQPQHFGDGTRLSIL.

V usage is TRBV7-9 and J usage is TRBJ2-2, with D possibly being TRBD2 (5 bases). The CDR3 consists of 13 residues. With 5 bases removed from V and 5 bases from J, the gap between germline ends came to 9 bases. Germline assignment: CDR1 SEHNR and CDR2 FQNEAQ (reference sequence). The DNA for the CDR3 is TGTGCCAGCAGCGCTACTAGAACCGGGGAGCTGTTTTTT. It specifies CASSATRTGELFF.

The chain is built from TRBV19 and TRBJ2-1; 9 positions match TRBD1. CDR1 is LNHDA and CDR2 is SQIVND in the germline V gene (reference sequence). V lost 3 bases and J lost 12; bases outside the gene matches: 15. This CDR3 is 16 amino acids long. CDR3 coding DNA: TGTGCCAGTAGTATTCTATTGAGACAGGGGGTATTACGGCAGTTCTTC. Encoded protein: CASSILLRQGVLRQFF. Variable domain in full (rest from reference TRBV19 and TRBJ2-1): DGGITQSPKYLFRKEGQNVTLSCEQNLNHDAMYWYRQDPGQGLRLIYYSQIVNDFQKGDIAEGYSVSREKKESFPLTVTSAQKNPTAFYLCASSILLRQGVLRQFFGPGTRLTVL.

V gene TRBV19 combines with J gene TRBJ1-6, with D maybe TRBD1 (6 bases). The CDR3 runs 15 residues. The germline V and J ends were trimmed by 8 bases and 0 bases, with 11 bases remaining between them. Germline values: CDR1 LNHDA, CDR2 SQIVND (reference sequence). CDR3 DNA sequence: TGTGCCAGTCTAGACAGGAGCTCCTATAATTCACCCCTCCACTTT. Encoded protein: CASLDRSSYNSPLHF.

The chain recombines TRBV7-8 with TRBJ1-2, with D perhaps matching TRBD1 (6 bases). Trimming pared 1 base from V and 3 bases from J, leaving 9 bases between. The CDR3 is 14 amino acids. Germline loops: CDR1 SGHVS, CDR2 FQNEAQ. In DNA form, the CDR3 reads TGTGCCAGCAGCTTAGAAGCAGGGGACTATGGCTACACCTTC. This sequence encodes CASSLEAGDYGYTF.

This chain connects TRBV19 to TRBJ2-2; 9 bases are a match to TRBD1. This CDR3 is built from 16 residues. Unmatched junction bases numbered 10, after V lost 4 bases and J lost 7 bases. In germline, CDR1 is LNHDA, CDR2 SQIVND (reference sequence). CDR3 amino acids: CASSTFGTGLHGELFF. CDR3 bases: TGTGCCAGTAGTACCTTCGGGACAGGGTTGCACGGGGAGCTGTTTTTT.

This clone was detected once. V usage is TRBV3-1 (or the pseudogene TRBV3-2) and J usage is TRBJ1-2; D is unclear. V lost 1 base to trimming and J lost 8 bases, with 8 bases between them. This CDR3 spans 12 amino acids. Germline assignment: CDR1 LGHDT and CDR2 YNNKEL (reference sequence). The CDR3 sequence: CASSQVNRGYTF. The DNA for the CDR3 is TGTGCCAGCAGCCAAGTTAATAGGGGCTACACCTTC.

This clone was recorded only once. The rearrangement joins TRBV6-5 to TRBJ1-1; D remains ambiguous. The CDR3 covers 13 residues. V gave up 8 bases and J gave up 8 bases, with 18 bases separating them. Per germline, CDR1 MNHEY and CDR2 SVGAGI. CDR3 amino acids: CASATLPGTEAFF. The CDR3 nucleotides are TGTGCCAGCGCTACTCTTCCGGGAACCGAAGCTTTCTTT.

The chain uses TRBV6-5 and TRBJ2-7; unclear D gene. This CDR3 has 14 amino acids. Germline assignment: CDR1 MNHEY and CDR2 SVGAGI. Trimming stripped 5 bases from V and 3 bases from J, with 14 bases between. The CDR3 region has the DNA TGTGCCAGCAGTCGGGTGGCGAGGCGCTACGAGCAGTACTTC. Its translation: CASSRVARRYEQYF.

The chain employs TRBV4-2 and TRBJ2-7; tentative D call: TRBD2 (5 bases). The V end lost 1 base, the J end lost 2 bases, and 12 bases lay between the germline ends. Germline CDR1 LGHNA, CDR2 YNFKEQ. The CDR3 is 15 amino acids. CDR3: CASSQAGSPTYEQYF. The CDR3 DNA is TGTGCCAGCAGCCAAGCGGGGTCACCCACCTACGAGCAGTACTTC.

This rearrangement joins TRBV28 to TRBJ2-7, with D hard to call. Germline-derived CDR1 and CDR2 are MDHEN and SYDVKM. With 4 bases removed from V and 3 bases from J, the gap between germline ends came to 4 bases. This CDR3 has 11 amino acids. The CDR3 is CASSYYYEQYF. CDR3 nucleotide sequence: TGTGCCAGCAGTTACTACTACGAGCAGTACTTC. The variable domain in full, with the rest retrieved from reference TRBV28 and TRBJ2-7, is DVKVTQSSRYLVKRTGEKVFLECVQDMDHENMFWYRQDPGLGLRLIYFSYDVKMKEKGDIPEGYSVSREKKERFSLILESASTNQTSMYLCASSYYYEQYFGPGTRLTVT.

The chain has TRBV6-5 and TRBJ1-4; unclear D gene. The CDR3 contains 14 residues. V was shortened by 7 bases and J by 0 bases, with 9 bases between the two germline ends. Looked up from germline, CDR1 is MNHEY and CDR2 is SVGAGI. The CDR3 loop is CASKGAPTNEKLFF. In DNA, the CDR3 is TGTGCCAGCAAAGGAGCCCCAACTAATGAAAAACTGTTTTTT.

The chain couples TRBV27 to TRBJ2-7; TRBD2 is a possible D gene (6 bases). Looked up from germline, CDR1 is MNHEY and CDR2 is SMNVEV (reference sequence). Trimming stripped 0 bases from V and 2 bases from J, with 11 bases between. The length of the CDR3 is 15 residues. In DNA, the CDR3 is TGTGCCAGCAGTTTATCGGGGACTCCCCCCTACGAGCAGTACTTC. This translates into CASSLSGTPPYEQYF.

The chain combines TRBV6-2 or TRBV6-3 with TRBJ1-1; D is unclear. Trimming removed 6 bases at V and 0 bases at J, with 20 bases between. Germline loops: CDR1 MNHEY, CDR2 SVGEGT. The CDR3 has 17 residues. Written as DNA, the CDR3 is TGTGCCAGCAGCTCCCGACCGAGCCTCCTATTGAACACTGAAGCTTTCTTT. Translated, it gives CASSSRPSLLLNTEAFF.

The V call is TRBV30, the J call TRBJ2-5; perhaps TRBD2 as D (5 bases). The CDR3 is made up of 14 amino acids. Germline V gene data show CDR1 as GTSNPN and CDR2 as SVGIG (reference sequence). V was shortened by 1 base and J by 4 bases, with 13 bases between the two germline ends. CDR3 protein: CAWSAPRRRETQYF. CDR3 coding DNA: TGTGCCTGGAGTGCCCCCAGGAGGAGAGAGACCCAGTACTTC.

This chain links TRBV4-3 with TRBJ1-2; 11 nucleotides line up with TRBD1. Germline trimming cut 1 base from V and 3 bases from J; bases unmatched to any gene: 7. CDR3 length: 17 residues. Germline CDR1 is LGHNA and CDR2 is YSLEER. The CDR3 region is CASSQGTGGAAHYGYTF. The CDR3 DNA follows: TGCGCCAGCAGCCAAGGGACAGGGGGCGCCGCGCACTATGGCTACACCTTC.

This clone was picked up one time. The chain has TRBV27 and TRBJ1-1; TRBD1 is a possible D gene (6 bases). Germline V gives CDR1 MNHEY, CDR2 SMNVEV (reference sequence). This CDR3 has 16 residues. Trimming cost V 4 bases and J 1 base, with 16 bases left between them. CDR3 in DNA: TGTGCCAGCAGTTCCCTAACCCTGACAGGGAACACTGAAGCTTTCTTT. It specifies CASSSLTLTGNTEAFF.